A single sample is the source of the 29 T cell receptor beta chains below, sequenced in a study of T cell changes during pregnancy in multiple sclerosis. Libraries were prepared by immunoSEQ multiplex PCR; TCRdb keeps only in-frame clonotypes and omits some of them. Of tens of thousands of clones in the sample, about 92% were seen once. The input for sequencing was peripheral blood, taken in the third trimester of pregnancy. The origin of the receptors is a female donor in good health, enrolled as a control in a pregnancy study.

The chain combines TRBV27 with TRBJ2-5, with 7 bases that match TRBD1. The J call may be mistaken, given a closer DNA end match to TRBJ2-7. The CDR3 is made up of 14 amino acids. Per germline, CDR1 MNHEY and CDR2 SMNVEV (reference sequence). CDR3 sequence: CASYSQGDGDEQYF. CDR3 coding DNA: TGTGCCAGCTATTCCCAGGGGGACGGGGACGAGCAGTACTTC.

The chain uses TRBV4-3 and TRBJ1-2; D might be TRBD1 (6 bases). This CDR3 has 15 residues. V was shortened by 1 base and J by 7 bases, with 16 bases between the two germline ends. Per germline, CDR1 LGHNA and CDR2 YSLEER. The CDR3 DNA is TGCGCCAGCAGCCAAGGGCAGGGACATTCGTCTGGCTACACCTTC. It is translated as CASSQGQGHSSGYTF.

The CDR3 loop is CASSLGRQEGGYTF. The CDR3 DNA is TGTGCCAGCAGCTTGGGCAGGCAGGAGGGTGGCTACACCTTC. V is TRBV7-9 and J is TRBJ1-2; D is uncertain. The germline gives CDR1 SEHNR, CDR2 FQNEAQ (reference sequence). This CDR3 has 14 residues. The V end was cut by 3 bases, the J end by 7 bases, with 15 bases between.

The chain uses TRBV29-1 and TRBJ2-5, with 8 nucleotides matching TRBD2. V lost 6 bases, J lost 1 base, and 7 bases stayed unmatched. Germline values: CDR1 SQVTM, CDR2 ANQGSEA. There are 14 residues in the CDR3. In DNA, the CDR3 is TGCAGCGTCTCTCTAGCGGGCCCCCAAGAGACCCAGTACTTC. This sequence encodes CSVSLAGPQETQYF. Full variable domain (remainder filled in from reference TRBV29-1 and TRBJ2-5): SAVISQKPSRDICQRGTSLTIQCQVDSQVTMMFWYRQQPGQSLTLIATANQGSEATYESGFVIDKFPISRPNLTFSTLTVSNMSPEDSSIYLCSVSLAGPQETQYFGPGTRLLVL.

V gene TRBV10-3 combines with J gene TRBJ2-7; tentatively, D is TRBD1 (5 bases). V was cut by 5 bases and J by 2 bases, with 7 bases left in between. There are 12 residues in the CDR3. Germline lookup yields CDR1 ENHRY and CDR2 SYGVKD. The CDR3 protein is CAISQGTYEQYF. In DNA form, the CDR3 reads TGTGCCATCAGTCAGGGAACCTACGAGCAGTACTTC.

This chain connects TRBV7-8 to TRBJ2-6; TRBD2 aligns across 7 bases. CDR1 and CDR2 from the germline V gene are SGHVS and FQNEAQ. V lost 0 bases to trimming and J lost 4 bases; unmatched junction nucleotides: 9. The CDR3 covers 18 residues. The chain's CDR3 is CASSLAGGEEGGANVLTF. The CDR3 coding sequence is TGTGCCAGCAGCTTAGCGGGGGGGGAAGAGGGGGGGGCCAACGTCCTGACTTTC. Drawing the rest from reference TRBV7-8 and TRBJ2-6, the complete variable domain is GAGVSQSPRYKVAKRGQDVALRCDPISGHVSLFWYQQALGQGPEFLTYFQNEAQLDKSGLPSDRFFAERPEGSVSTLKIQRTQQEDSAVYLCASSLAGGEEGGANVLTFGAGSRLTVL.

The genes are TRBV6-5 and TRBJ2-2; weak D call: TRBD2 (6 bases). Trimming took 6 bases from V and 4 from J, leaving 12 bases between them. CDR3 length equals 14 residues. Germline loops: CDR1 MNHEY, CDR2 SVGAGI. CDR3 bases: TGTGCCAGCAGCGGGCGGGGAGGCACCGGGGAGCTGTTTTTT. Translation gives CASSGRGGTGELFF.

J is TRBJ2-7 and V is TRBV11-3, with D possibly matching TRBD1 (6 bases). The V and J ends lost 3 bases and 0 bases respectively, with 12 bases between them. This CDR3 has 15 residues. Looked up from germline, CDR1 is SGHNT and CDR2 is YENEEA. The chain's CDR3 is CASSLRTDPSYEQYF. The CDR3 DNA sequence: TGTGCCAGCAGCTTGCGGACAGACCCCTCCTACGAGCAGTACTTC.

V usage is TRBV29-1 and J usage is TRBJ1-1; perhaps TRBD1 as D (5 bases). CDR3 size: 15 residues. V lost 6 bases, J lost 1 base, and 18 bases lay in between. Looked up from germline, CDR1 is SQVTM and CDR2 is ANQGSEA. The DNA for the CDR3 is TGCAGCGTCCTGGGACTCGTTGTTGAGAACACTGAAGCTTTCTTT. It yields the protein CSVLGLVVENTEAFF.

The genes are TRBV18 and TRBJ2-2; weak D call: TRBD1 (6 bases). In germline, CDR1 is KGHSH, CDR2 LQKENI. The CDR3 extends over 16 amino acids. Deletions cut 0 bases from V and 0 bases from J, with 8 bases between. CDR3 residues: CASSPPKGANTGELFF. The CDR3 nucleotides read TGTGCCAGCTCACCACCAAAGGGGGCGAACACCGGGGAGCTGTTTTTT.

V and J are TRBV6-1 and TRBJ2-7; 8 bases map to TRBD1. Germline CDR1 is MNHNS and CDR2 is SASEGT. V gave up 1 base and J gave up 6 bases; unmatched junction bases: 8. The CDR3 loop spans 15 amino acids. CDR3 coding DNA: TGTGCCAGCAGTGAAGGGGGTCAGGGGGCTTGCGAGCAGTACTTC. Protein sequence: CASSEGGQGACEQYF.

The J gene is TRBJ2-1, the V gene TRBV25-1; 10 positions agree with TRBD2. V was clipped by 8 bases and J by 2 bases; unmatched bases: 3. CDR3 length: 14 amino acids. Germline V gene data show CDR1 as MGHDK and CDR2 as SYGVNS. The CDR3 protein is CASGSGGAYNEQFF. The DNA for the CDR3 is TGTGCCAGCGGGAGCGGGGGGGCCTACAATGAGCAGTTCTTC.

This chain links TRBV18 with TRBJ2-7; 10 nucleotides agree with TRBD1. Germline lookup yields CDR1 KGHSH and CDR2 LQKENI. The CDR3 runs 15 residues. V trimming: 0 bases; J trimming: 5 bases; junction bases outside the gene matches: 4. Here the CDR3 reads CASSPPTGGIDEQYF. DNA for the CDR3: TGTGCCAGCTCACCACCGACAGGGGGCATCGACGAGCAGTACTTC.

The CDR3 sequence is CASRSGEDYGYTF. CDR3 nucleotide sequence: TGTGCCAGCAGGTCCGGGGAAGACTATGGCTACACCTTC. V is TRBV7-6 and J is TRBJ1-2, with no clear D. This CDR3 is 13 amino acids long. Germline V gives CDR1 SGHVS, CDR2 FNYEAQ. V was cut by 6 bases and J by 3 bases, with 11 bases left in between.

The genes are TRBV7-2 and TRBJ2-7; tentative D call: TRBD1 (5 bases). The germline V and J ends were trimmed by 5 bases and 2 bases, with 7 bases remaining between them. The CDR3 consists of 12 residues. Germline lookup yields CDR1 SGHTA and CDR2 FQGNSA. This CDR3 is CASSRGPYEQYF. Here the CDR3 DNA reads TGTGCCAGCAGCAGGGGCCCCTACGAGCAGTACTTC.

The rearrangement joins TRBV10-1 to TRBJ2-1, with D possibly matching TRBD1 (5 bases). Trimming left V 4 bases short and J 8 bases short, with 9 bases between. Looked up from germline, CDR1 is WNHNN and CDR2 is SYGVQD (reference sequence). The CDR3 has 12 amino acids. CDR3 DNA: TGCGCCAGCAGTGTTACCAGGGATGAGCAGTTCTTC. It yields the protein CASSVTRDEQFF.

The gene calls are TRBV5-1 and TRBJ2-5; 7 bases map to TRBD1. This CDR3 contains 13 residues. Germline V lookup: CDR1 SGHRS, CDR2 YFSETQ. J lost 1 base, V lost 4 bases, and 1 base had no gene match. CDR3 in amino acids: CASSRDSQETQYF. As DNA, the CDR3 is TGCGCCAGCAGCCGGGACAGCCAAGAGACCCAGTACTTC.

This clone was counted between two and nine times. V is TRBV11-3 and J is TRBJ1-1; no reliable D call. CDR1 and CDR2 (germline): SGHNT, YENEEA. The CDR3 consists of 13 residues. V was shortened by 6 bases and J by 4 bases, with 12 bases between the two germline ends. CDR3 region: CASSSQVRTEAFF. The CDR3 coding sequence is TGTGCCAGCAGTTCTCAGGTGCGCACTGAAGCTTTCTTT.

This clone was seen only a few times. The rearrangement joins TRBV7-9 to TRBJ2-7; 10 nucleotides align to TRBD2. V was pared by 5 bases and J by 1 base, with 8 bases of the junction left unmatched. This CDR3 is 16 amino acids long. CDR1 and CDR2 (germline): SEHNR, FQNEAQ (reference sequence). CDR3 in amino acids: CASSLPVSGGSYEQYF. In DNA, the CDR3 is TGTGCCAGCAGCCTGCCTGTTAGCGGGGGGTCCTACGAGCAGTACTTC.

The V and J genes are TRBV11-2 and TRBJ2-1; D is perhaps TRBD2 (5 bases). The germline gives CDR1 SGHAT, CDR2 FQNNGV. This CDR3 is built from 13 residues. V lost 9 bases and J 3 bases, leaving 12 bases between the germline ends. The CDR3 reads CASRELNYNEQFF. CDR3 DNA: TGTGCCAGTAGGGAGCTGAACTACAATGAGCAGTTCTTC.

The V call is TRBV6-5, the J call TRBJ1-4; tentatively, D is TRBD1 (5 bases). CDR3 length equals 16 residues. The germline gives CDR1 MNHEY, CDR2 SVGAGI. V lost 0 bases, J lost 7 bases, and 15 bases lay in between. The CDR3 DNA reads TGTGCCAGCAGTTACTCGAGAAAGGGGCTGGGTGAAAAACTGTTTTTT. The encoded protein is CASSYSRKGLGEKLFF.

CDR3 in amino acids: CASRSRGRQVGELFF. CDR3 nucleotides: TGTGCCAGCAGGTCCAGGGGGCGCCAAGTCGGGGAGCTGTTTTTT. The gene calls are TRBV21-1 and TRBJ2-2; the DNA was not used to check the table's D call, TRBD1. TRBV21-1 corresponds to a pseudogene. The CDR3 is made up of 15 amino acids.

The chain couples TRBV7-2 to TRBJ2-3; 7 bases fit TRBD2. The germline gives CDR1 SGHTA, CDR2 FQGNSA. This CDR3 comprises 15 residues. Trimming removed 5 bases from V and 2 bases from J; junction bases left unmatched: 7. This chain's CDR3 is CASSRILAVTDTQYF. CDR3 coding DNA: TGTGCCAGCAGCCGTATCCTAGCGGTCACAGATACGCAGTATTTT.

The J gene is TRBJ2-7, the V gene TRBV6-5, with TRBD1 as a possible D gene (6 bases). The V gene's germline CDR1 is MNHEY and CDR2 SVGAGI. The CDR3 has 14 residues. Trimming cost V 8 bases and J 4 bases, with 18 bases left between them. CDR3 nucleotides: TGTGCCAGCCGTAGTGGGGGCGCCGGGTACGAGCAGTACTTC. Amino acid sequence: CASRSGGAGYEQYF.

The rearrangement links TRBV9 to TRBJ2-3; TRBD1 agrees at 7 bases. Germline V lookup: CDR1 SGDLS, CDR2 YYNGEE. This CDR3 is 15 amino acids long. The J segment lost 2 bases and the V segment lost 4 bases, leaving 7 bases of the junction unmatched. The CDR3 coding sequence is TGTGCCAGCAGCCTCCGACAGGGCTACACAGATACGCAGTATTTT. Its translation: CASSLRQGYTDTQYF.

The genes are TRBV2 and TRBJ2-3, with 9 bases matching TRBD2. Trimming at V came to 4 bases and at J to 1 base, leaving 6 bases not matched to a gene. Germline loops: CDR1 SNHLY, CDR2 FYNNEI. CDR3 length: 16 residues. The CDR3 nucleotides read TGTGCCAGCAGTGTTTTAGCGGGGGCCCGCACAGATACGCAGTATTTT. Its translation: CASSVLAGARTDTQYF.

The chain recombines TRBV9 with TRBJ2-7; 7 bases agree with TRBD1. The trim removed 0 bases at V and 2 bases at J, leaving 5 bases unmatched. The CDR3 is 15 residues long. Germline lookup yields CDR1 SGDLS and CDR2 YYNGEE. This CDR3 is CASSVDSGGPYEQYF. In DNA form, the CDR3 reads TGTGCCAGCAGCGTAGATTCAGGGGGTCCCTACGAGCAGTACTTC.

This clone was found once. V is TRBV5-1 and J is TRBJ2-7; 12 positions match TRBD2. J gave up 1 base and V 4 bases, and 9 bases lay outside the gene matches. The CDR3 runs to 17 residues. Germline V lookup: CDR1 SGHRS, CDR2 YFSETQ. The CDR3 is CASSTSRLAGESYEQYF. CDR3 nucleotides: TGCGCCAGCAGCACATCCCGACTAGCGGGAGAGTCCTACGAGCAGTACTTC.

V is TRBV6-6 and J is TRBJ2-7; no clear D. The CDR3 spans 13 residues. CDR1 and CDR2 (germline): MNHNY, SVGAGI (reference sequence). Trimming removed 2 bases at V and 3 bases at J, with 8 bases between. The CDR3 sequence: CASSYGQNYEQYF. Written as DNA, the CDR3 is TGTGCCAGCAGTTACGGGCAGAACTACGAGCAGTACTTC.